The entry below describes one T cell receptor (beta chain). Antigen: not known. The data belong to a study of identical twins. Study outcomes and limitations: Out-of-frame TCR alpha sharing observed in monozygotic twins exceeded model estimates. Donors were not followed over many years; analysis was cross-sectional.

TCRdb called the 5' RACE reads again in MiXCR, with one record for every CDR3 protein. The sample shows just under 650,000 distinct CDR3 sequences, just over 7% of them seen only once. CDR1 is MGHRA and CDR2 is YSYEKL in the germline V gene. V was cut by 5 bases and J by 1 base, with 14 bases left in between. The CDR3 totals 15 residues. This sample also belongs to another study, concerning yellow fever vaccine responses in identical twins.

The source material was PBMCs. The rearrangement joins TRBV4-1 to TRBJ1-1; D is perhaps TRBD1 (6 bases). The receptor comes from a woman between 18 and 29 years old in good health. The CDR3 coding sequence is TGCGCCAGCAGCAGTAGGCAGGGGACGAACACTGAAGCTTTCTTT. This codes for CASSSRQGTNTEAFF.